This TCR beta chain was retrieved from a study of T cell changes during pregnancy in multiple sclerosis (dated by TCRdb to the late 2010s). Some background on the complete study: The study looked at changes in the T cell repertoire across pregnancy in women with multiple sclerosis.

The method behind the library was the immunoSEQ multiplex PCR assay. TCRdb took over this immuneACCESS table, retaining in-frame rearrangements with V and J assigned. Such tables are incomplete; in checked studies, under half of the missing clones stem from an unresolved V gene, and the remainder is unexplained. Counted in this sample were 40,000 or so clones; approximately 91% of them appeared once. The leading ten clones occupy around 4.1% of the sample. V is pruned by 6 bases and J by 5 bases, leaving 10 bases of the junction without a gene match. Spanning cysteine to phenylalanine, the CDR3 consists of 15 amino acids. This entry keeps only the CDR3 DNA: 45 bases, framed from base 1. As encoded in the germline V gene (reference sequence), CDR1 is LNHDA while CDR2 is SQIVND. With respect to this clone: The specificity of this receptor is unknown. No per-base quality is available; no much larger clone lies one base away.

The receptor chain draws on TRBV19 and TRBJ2-7, with 10 bases in between that match TRBD2. Sample: CD8+ T cells from peripheral blood mononuclear cells, taken in the first trimester of pregnancy. The origin of this receptor is a female donor with multiple sclerosis, enrolled in a pregnancy study. The sequenced DNA is TGTGCCAGTAGAGATACAGTGCTAGCGGGGGACGAGCAGTACTTC. It encodes CASRDTVLAGDEQYF.